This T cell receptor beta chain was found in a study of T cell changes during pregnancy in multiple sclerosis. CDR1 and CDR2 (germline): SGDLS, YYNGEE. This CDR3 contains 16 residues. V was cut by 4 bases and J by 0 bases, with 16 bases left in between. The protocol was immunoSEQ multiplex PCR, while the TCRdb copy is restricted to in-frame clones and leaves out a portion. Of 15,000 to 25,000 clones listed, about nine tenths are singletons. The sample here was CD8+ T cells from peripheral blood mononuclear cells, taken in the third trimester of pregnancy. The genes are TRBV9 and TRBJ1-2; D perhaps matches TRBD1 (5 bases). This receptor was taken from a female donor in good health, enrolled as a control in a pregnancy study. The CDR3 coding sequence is TGTGCCAGCAGCACCCCTCGACAGTTCGCTAACTATGGCTACACCTTC. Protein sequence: CASSTPRQFANYGYTF.